These T cell receptor beta chains were read from a single sample in a study of molecular identifiers for immune sequencing clone quantification. Via MiXCR, TCRdb re-called the PCR reads, giving one row per CDR3 protein. The sample records about 640,000 distinct CDR3 sequences, about 20% being singletons. What was sequenced was naive CD8+ T cells from blood, with Jurkat cell RNA spiked in. The receptors originated from a human donor in good health. Some libraries in this study had Jurkat cell RNA spiked in. Both conserved end residues are part of each CDR3. D genes are given only for firm matches. Size tells how often a clone was seen (once, few, many) or the class of an expanded clone, and some rows leave it out.

>TRBJ2-2|TRBV24-1|few|TRBD1
TGTGCCGCCAGTGATTCGCAGGGGGCTAGTTTCGGGGAGCTGTTTTTT
CAASDSQGASFGELFF
>TRBJ2-7|TRBV20-1|many|NA
TGCAGTGCCCCCGGGGACCACTTGCTCTACGAGCAGTACTTC
CSAPGDHLLYEQYF
>TRBJ1-1|TRBV30|many|NA
TGTGCCTGGAGTCTCCCGACGGGGAGCACTGAAGCTTTCTTT
CAWSLPTGSTEAFF
>TRBJ2-4|TRBV27|many|NA
TGTGCCAGCAGTTTATCGGGTCGCGGACTAGCCAAAAACATTCAGTACTTC
CASSLSGRGLAKNIQYF
>TRBJ2-1|TRBV7-2|many|NA
TGTGCCAGCAGTCCTATGGGGGGAGGAACGGAGCAGTTCTTC
CASSPMGGGTEQFF
>TRBJ2-7|TRBV3-1|NA|NA
TGTGCCAGCAGCCAAGATCCGGTTGGCGGCTGGCCCTACGAGCAGTACTTC
CASSQDPVGGWPYEQYF
>TRBJ2-3|TRBV27|many|TRBD2
TGTGCCAGCAGTTCTCTAGCGGGAAATGGAGCAGATACGCAGTATTTT
CASSSLAGNGADTQYF
>TRBJ2-7|TRBV19|many|NA
TGTGCCAGTAGTACCCAGGTACCCTACGAGCAGTACTTC
CASSTQVPYEQYF
>TRBJ2-2|TRBV20-1|NA|TRBD2
TGCAGTGCTAGAGATCCCGAGGGACTAGCGGGAGGAGACGGGGAGCTGTTTTTT
CSARDPEGLAGGDGELFF
>TRBJ2-7|TRBV12-3/TRBV12-4|many|TRBD1
TGTGCCAGCAGTTATGGGACAGGGTCTACCTACGAGCAGTACTTC
CASSYGTGSTYEQYF
>TRBJ1-5|TRBV6-2/TRBV6-3|few|TRBD1
TGTGCCAGCGGATTAACAGGGGGCCGCAGCAATCAGCCCCAGCATTTT
CASGLTGGRSNQPQHF
>TRBJ1-2|TRBV4-3|NA|NA
TGCGCCAGCAGCCAGGGCGGACACTTCAGCTATGGCTACACCTTC
CASSQGGHFSYGYTF
>TRBJ2-3|TRBV7-9|NA|TRBD2
TGTGCCAGCGGCTTGGGGCGCGGGGGAAGCACAGATACGCAGTATTTT
CASGLGRGGSTDTQYF
>TRBJ2-7|TRBV7-6|many|NA
TGTGCCAGCAGCCGGGGTGCCTCCTACGAGCAGTACTTC
CASSRGASYEQYF
>TRBJ2-1|TRBV11-2|many|TRBD1
TGTGCCAGCAGCTTAGAACAGGGGGCGCCGATTTACAATGAGCAGTTCTTC
CASSLEQGAPIYNEQFF
>TRBJ2-7|TRBV13|many|TRBD1
TGTGCCAGCAGCCCGACGGACAGGGGAAAATACGAGCAGTACTTC
CASSPTDRGKYEQYF
>TRBJ2-7|TRBV6-2/TRBV6-3|NA|NA
TGTGCCAGCAGTTATAACGTCGGGTTTCACGAGCAGTACTTC
CASSYNVGFHEQYF
>TRBJ1-1|TRBV10-3|few|TRBD1
TGTGCCATCAGTGAGGCACGACAGGGGGCACTGGAGACTGAAGCTTTCTTT
CAISEARQGALETEAFF
>TRBJ2-5|TRBV4-3|many|NA
TGCGCCAGCAGCCAAGTGTGGGCGCCTCGCGAGACCCAGTACTTC
CASSQVWAPRETQYF
>TRBJ2-4|TRBV7-8|many|NA
TGTGCCAGCAGCCAACCGGGACCGGTAGCCAAAAACATTCAGTACTTC
CASSQPGPVAKNIQYF
>TRBJ1-1|TRBV28|NA|NA
TGTGCCAGCAGTCTAGAGGACATGGTGACTGAAGCTTTCTTT
CASSLEDMVTEAFF
>TRBJ1-1|TRBV12-3/TRBV12-4|few|NA
TGTGCCAGCGCCCAGTCGGGGGCTATGAACACTGAAGCTTTCTTT
CASAQSGAMNTEAFF
>TRBJ2-7|TRBV15|many|TRBD1
TGTGCCACCAGCACCGGGACAGGAGGGTACGAGCAGTACTTC
CATSTGTGGYEQYF
>TRBJ2-7|TRBV19|NA|TRBD2
TGTGCCAGTAGTATTGGGCTAGCGGACTACGAGCAGTACTTC
CASSIGLADYEQYF
>TRBJ2-3|TRBV9|NA|TRBD1
TGTGCCAGCAGCGTAGACAGGGGAACAGATACGCAGTATTTT
CASSVDRGTDTQYF
>TRBJ2-2|TRBV2|many|TRBD2
TGTGCCAGCAGGCCGGGACTAGCGGCGAACACCGGGGAGCTGTTTTTT
CASRPGLAANTGELFF
>TRBJ1-1|TRBV6-6|many|NA
TGTGCCAGCATTACAAGGACTGAAGCTTTCTTT
CASITRTEAFF
>TRBJ1-1|TRBV19|many|NA
TGTGCCAGTAAACCCACTCCTGGGGGCAGCCTGAACACTGAAGCTTTCTTT
CASKPTPGGSLNTEAFF
>TRBJ2-5|TRBV7-3|NA|NA
TGTGCCAGCAGCCCAACGGGTTCGGGAGAGGCCCAGTACTTC
CASSPTGSGEAQYF
>TRBJ2-3|TRBV6-2/TRBV6-3|many|NA
TGTGCCAGCAGTTACTCGGACACCCCTGGCACAGATACGCAGTATTTT
CASSYSDTPGTDTQYF
>TRBJ2-3|TRBV4-1|few|NA
TGCGCCAGCAGCCAAGTTGCAGCGAGAGTGGCAGATACGCAGTATTTT
CASSQVAARVADTQYF
>TRBJ2-3|TRBV2|many|NA
TGTGCCAGCAGTGAGACACGGACCGGTACACAGTTAGATACGCAGTATTTT
CASSETRTGTQLDTQYF
>TRBJ2-7|TRBV3-1|NA|TRBD1
TGTGCCAGCAGCCATCACGGCCGGGACAGGGGGCTTAAGCAGTGCTTC
CASSHHGRDRGLKQCF
>TRBJ1-5|TRBV28|NA|NA
TGTGCCAGCAGCCCAGAGAATCAGCCCCAGCATTTT
CASSPENQPQHF
>TRBJ1-2|TRBV12-3/TRBV12-4|many|NA
TGTGCCAGCAGTGCAACGTCCTATGGCTACACCTTC
CASSATSYGYTF
>TRBJ1-6|TRBV28|NA|NA
TGTGTCAGCAGTTATGGGACACCTTATAATTCACCCCTCCACTTT
CVSSYGTPYNSPLHF
>TRBJ2-1|TRBV12-3/TRBV12-4|NA|NA
TGTGCCAGCAGTTTTTTTCCCCTGAGCTCCTACAATGAGCAGTTCTTC
CASSFFPLSSYNEQFF
>TRBJ2-3|TRBV15|NA|TRBD2
TGTGCCACCAGCGAAGAGGGGAGTGGGGGGGGGATGGCAGGTACGCAGTATTTT
CATSEEGSGGGMAGTQYF
>TRBJ2-5|TRBV27|NA|NA
TGTGCCAGCAGTGACTCGCGGGGGCTCCAAGAGACCCAGTACTTC
CASSDSRGLQETQYF
>TRBJ2-7|TRBV5-6|many|NA
TGTGCCAGCAGCTTGGCCCACCGGGACCGTCCCTACGAGCAGTACTTC
CASSLAHRDRPYEQYF
>TRBJ1-3|TRBV7-9|few|NA
TGTGCCAGCAGCTTACGACAGGCCTCTGGAAACACCATATATTTT
CASSLRQASGNTIYF
>TRBJ2-5|TRBV4-1|few|NA
TGCGCCAGCAGCCAAGATGGTGGGGCCTTTCAAGAGACCCAGTACTTC
CASSQDGGAFQETQYF
>TRBJ1-1|TRBV14|many|TRBD1
TGTGCCAGCAGCCCTACAACAGGGGGTGTTGAAGCTTTCTTT
CASSPTTGGVEAFF